Listed below are T cell receptor beta chains from one sample, sequenced in a study of blood T cell repertoires in COVID-19. The data were produced by immunoSEQ multiplex PCR, yet TCRdb's version contains in-frame clones alone and is incomplete. The table lists 72,000 or so clones, roughly 81% of them singletons. Sample: peripheral blood. Receptors originate from a human donor in a cohort sampled during active COVID-19. CDR3s include the opening cysteine and the closing phenylalanine or tryptophan. A D gene is named only where the DNA matches it firmly. Clone sizes are given selectively: once, few, many, or a class where the clone is expanded.

abundance: .
v_gene: TRBV19
j_gene: TRBJ1-5
d_gene: .
CDR3nt: TGTGCCAGTAGTCTCAGGGGTTCGGGCCAGCCCCAGCATTTT
CDR3aa: CASSLRGSGQPQHF

abundance: .
v_gene: TRBV5-6
j_gene: TRBJ2-5
d_gene: .
CDR3nt: TGTGCCAGCAGCCTCCAGAGGAATAGCGGACAAGAGACCCAGTACTTC
CDR3aa: CASSLQRNSGQETQYF

abundance: once
v_gene: TRBV20-1
j_gene: TRBJ2-3
d_gene: TRBD1
CDR3nt: TGCAGTGCTAGTGACCTCCTGGACAGGGGAGAACACATTAAAGCAGATACGCAGTATTTT
CDR3aa: CSASDLLDRGEHIKADTQYF

abundance: .
v_gene: TRBV30
j_gene: TRBJ1-2
d_gene: TRBD1
CDR3nt: TGTGCCTGGCACAGGGGGCAGCGCTACACCTTC
CDR3aa: CAWHRGQRYTF

abundance: .
v_gene: TRBV6-5
j_gene: TRBJ2-1
d_gene: TRBD1
CDR3nt: TGTGCCAGCAGTCCAGTCCCGGGACAGGGCAATGAGCAGTTCTTC
CDR3aa: CASSPVPGQGNEQFF

abundance: few
v_gene: TRBV4-1
j_gene: TRBJ2-7
d_gene: .
CDR3nt: TGCGCCAGCAGCCAAGATAGCGCGAGCTCCTACGAGCAGTACTTC
CDR3aa: CASSQDSASSYEQYF

abundance: .
v_gene: TRBV11-3
j_gene: TRBJ1-3
d_gene: TRBD1
CDR3nt: TGTGCCAGCAGCTTATCTGGACAGGGCTCTTCCTCTGGAAACACCATATATTTT
CDR3aa: CASSLSGQGSSSGNTIYF

abundance: .
v_gene: TRBV19
j_gene: TRBJ1-5
d_gene: .
CDR3nt: TGTGCCAGTGCCCGGGACTCCTCAGGGTATCAGCCCCAGCATTTT
CDR3aa: CASARDSSGYQPQHF

abundance: .
v_gene: TRBV9
j_gene: TRBJ2-1
d_gene: TRBD2
CDR3nt: TGTGCCAGCAGCGTAGGTGGTAGCGGGCTGTACAATGAGCAGTTCTTC
CDR3aa: CASSVGGSGLYNEQFF

abundance: .
v_gene: TRBV2
j_gene: TRBJ2-1
d_gene: TRBD1
CDR3nt: TGTGCCAGCAGTCGGGACAGTTCGATCTCGGACAATGAGCAGTTCTTC
CDR3aa: CASSRDSSISDNEQFF

abundance: .
v_gene: TRBV15
j_gene: TRBJ2-1
d_gene: TRBD2
CDR3nt: TGTGCCACCAGCAGAGATAGCGGGCTAGCGGGAGGGTTATATGAGCAGTTCTTC
CDR3aa: CATSRDSGLAGGLYEQFF

abundance: .
v_gene: TRBV18
j_gene: TRBJ2-1
d_gene: TRBD1
CDR3nt: TGTGCCAGCTCACCAGAAGGGACAGTCAACAATGAGCAGTTCTTC
CDR3aa: CASSPEGTVNNEQFF

abundance: .
v_gene: TRBV12-3/TRBV12-4
j_gene: TRBJ2-2
d_gene: .
CDR3nt: TGTGCCAGCGGGAGCGGGGAGCTGTTTTTT
CDR3aa: CASGSGELFF

abundance: .
v_gene: TRBV15
j_gene: TRBJ2-2
d_gene: .
CDR3nt: TGTGCCACCAGCATAACAGGGCTAGGCGCCGGGGAGCTGTTTTTT
CDR3aa: CATSITGLGAGELFF

abundance: .
v_gene: TRBV11-2
j_gene: TRBJ1-1
d_gene: .
CDR3nt: TGTGCCAGCAGCTCGAAGACAGGCAAGGCGAACACTGAAGCTTTCTTT
CDR3aa: CASSSKTGKANTEAFF

abundance: .
v_gene: TRBV6-5
j_gene: TRBJ2-7
d_gene: .
CDR3nt: TGTGCCAGCAGTTACCGTGGACAGAGCTCCTACGAGCAGTACTTC
CDR3aa: CASSYRGQSSYEQYF

abundance: .
v_gene: TRBV5-1
j_gene: TRBJ2-6
d_gene: .
CDR3nt: TGCGCCAGCAGCTTGTCTCCCTCTGGGGCCAACGTCCTGACTTTC
CDR3aa: CASSLSPSGANVLTF

abundance: .
v_gene: TRBV28
j_gene: TRBJ1-2
d_gene: .
CDR3nt: TGTGCCAGCAGTTTATATCGGGTTTCGATGGGCTACACCTTC
CDR3aa: CASSLYRVSMGYTF

abundance: once
v_gene: TRBV6-4
j_gene: TRBJ2-7
d_gene: .
CDR3nt: TGTGCCAACCCTAGCCGCCTCTCCTACGAGCAGTACTTC
CDR3aa: CANPSRLSYEQYF

abundance: .
v_gene: TRBV11-2
j_gene: TRBJ2-5
d_gene: .
CDR3nt: TGTGCCAGCAGCTTAGTAGTCCAAGAGACCCAGTACTTC
CDR3aa: CASSLVVQETQYF

abundance: .
v_gene: TRBV7-9
j_gene: TRBJ1-1
d_gene: TRBD1
CDR3nt: TGTGCCAGCAGCTCCACAGGGGGCCGGACTGAAGCTTTCTTT
CDR3aa: CASSSTGGRTEAFF

abundance: .
v_gene: TRBV5-4
j_gene: TRBJ2-3
d_gene: .
CDR3nt: TGTGCCAGCAGCTTGATGGGGCGGACAGGCACAGATACGCAGTATTTT
CDR3aa: CASSLMGRTGTDTQYF

abundance: .
v_gene: TRBV7-9
j_gene: TRBJ2-5
d_gene: TRBD1
CDR3nt: TGTGCCAGCAGCTTAGGCACAGGGGTCCTGGGGGAGACCCAGTACTTC
CDR3aa: CASSLGTGVLGETQYF

abundance: once
v_gene: TRBV20-1
j_gene: TRBJ2-7
d_gene: .
CDR3nt: TGCAGTGCCCAGACAGATTACGAGCAGTACTTC
CDR3aa: CSAQTDYEQYF

abundance: .
v_gene: TRBV24-1
j_gene: TRBJ2-5
d_gene: TRBD2
CDR3nt: TGTGCCACCAGTGATTTGGCACTAGCGGGAGGACAAGAGACCCAGTACTTC
CDR3aa: CATSDLALAGGQETQYF

abundance: .
v_gene: TRBV15
j_gene: TRBJ1-1
d_gene: .
CDR3nt: TGTGCCACCAGCAGATTAAAGAACACTGAAGCTTTCTTT
CDR3aa: CATSRLKNTEAFF

abundance: .
v_gene: TRBV6-2/TRBV6-3
j_gene: TRBJ2-3
d_gene: .
CDR3nt: TGTGCCAGCAGTTACTATTTACAAGATACGCAGTATTTT
CDR3aa: CASSYYLQDTQYF

abundance: few
v_gene: TRBV2
j_gene: TRBJ2-7
d_gene: .
CDR3nt: TGTGCCAGCAGTGAAGTCCCAGGAGCGGAGGGCTACGAGCAGTACTTC
CDR3aa: CASSEVPGAEGYEQYF

abundance: .
v_gene: TRBV2
j_gene: TRBJ2-4
d_gene: .
CDR3nt: TGTGCCAGCAGTGATATGAGCATTCAGTACTTC
CDR3aa: CASSDMSIQYF

abundance: few
v_gene: TRBV29-1
j_gene: TRBJ2-1
d_gene: .
CDR3nt: TGCAGCGCGATCGACGGGTACAATGAGCAGTTCTTC
CDR3aa: CSAIDGYNEQFF

abundance: .
v_gene: TRBV7-2
j_gene: TRBJ2-2
d_gene: .
CDR3nt: TGTGCCAGCAGCTTTATATCCGGGGAGCTGTTTTTT
CDR3aa: CASSFISGELFF

abundance: .
v_gene: TRBV11-1
j_gene: TRBJ2-7
d_gene: .
CDR3nt: TGTGCCAGCAGCCCGGAGGTAGACGAGCAGTACTTC
CDR3aa: CASSPEVDEQYF

abundance: .
v_gene: TRBV29-1
j_gene: TRBJ2-2
d_gene: .
CDR3nt: TGCAGCGTTGGGGGAGGAACCGGGGAGCTGTTTTTT
CDR3aa: CSVGGGTGELFF

abundance: once
v_gene: TRBV2
j_gene: TRBJ1-2
d_gene: .
CDR3nt: TGTGCCAGCACCCTACAGGGAAACTATGGCTACACCTTC
CDR3aa: CASTLQGNYGYTF

abundance: .
v_gene: TRBV3-1/TRBV3-2
j_gene: TRBJ2-2
d_gene: TRBD2
CDR3nt: TGTGCCAGCAGTCGAGCGGGAGGGCAAACCGGGGAGCTGTTTTTT
CDR3aa: CASSRAGGQTGELFF

abundance: once
v_gene: TRBV19
j_gene: TRBJ2-2
d_gene: .
CDR3nt: TGTGCCAGTAGTCCCTTTAATAGTCCCGCCGGGGAGCTGTTTTTT
CDR3aa: CASSPFNSPAGELFF

abundance: .
v_gene: TRBV5-1
j_gene: TRBJ1-4
d_gene: TRBD1
CDR3nt: TGCGCCAGCAGCACCAATACCTACAGGGGGTCGGGTGAAAAACTGTTTTTT
CDR3aa: CASSTNTYRGSGEKLFF

abundance: .
v_gene: TRBV28
j_gene: TRBJ1-1
d_gene: TRBD1
CDR3nt: TGTGCCAGCAGTTTTAGAGGGGGCGGTGAAGCTTTCTTT
CDR3aa: CASSFRGGGEAFF

abundance: .
v_gene: TRBV24-1
j_gene: TRBJ2-1
d_gene: TRBD2
CDR3nt: TGTGCCACCAGTGACCTGGGACTAAGCGGACGAGGGAGTGAGCAGTTCTTC
CDR3aa: CATSDLGLSGRGSEQFF

abundance: .
v_gene: TRBV7-2
j_gene: TRBJ2-1
d_gene: TRBD2
CDR3nt: TGTGCCAGCAGCTTAGGAGGCGGGAGGGTCTATGAGCAGTTCTTC
CDR3aa: CASSLGGGRVYEQFF

abundance: .
v_gene: TRBV6-5
j_gene: TRBJ2-1
d_gene: .
CDR3nt: TGTGCCAGCAGTTACTCGAGGGGGGGCGAGCAGTTCTTC
CDR3aa: CASSYSRGGEQFF

abundance: .
v_gene: TRBV28
j_gene: TRBJ1-1
d_gene: TRBD1
CDR3nt: TGTGCCAGCAGCTCCGGACAGGGAGACACTGAAGCTTTCTTT
CDR3aa: CASSSGQGDTEAFF

abundance: few
v_gene: TRBV18
j_gene: TRBJ2-2
d_gene: TRBD1
CDR3nt: TGTGCCAGCTCACCCTCGGGACAGGGGACCGGGGAGCTGTTTTTT
CDR3aa: CASSPSGQGTGELFF

abundance: .
v_gene: TRBV11-2
j_gene: TRBJ2-7
d_gene: .
CDR3nt: TGTGCCAGCAGCTTAGAGGCGGGACGGTACTTC
CDR3aa: CASSLEAGRYF

abundance: .
v_gene: TRBV28
j_gene: TRBJ1-4
d_gene: .
CDR3nt: TGTGCCAGCAGTTTTTCCAGGAATGAAAAACTGTTTTTT
CDR3aa: CASSFSRNEKLFF

abundance: .
v_gene: TRBV24-1
j_gene: TRBJ2-3
d_gene: .
CDR3nt: TGTGCCACCAGTGATTTGCTTCCCGGGAACACAGATACGCAGTATTTT
CDR3aa: CATSDLLPGNTDTQYF

abundance: .
v_gene: TRBV11-2
j_gene: TRBJ2-1
d_gene: .
CDR3nt: TGTGCCAGCAGCTTAGATCCCCCGGGACTGGGGGACAATGAGCAGTTCTTC
CDR3aa: CASSLDPPGLGDNEQFF

abundance: .
v_gene: TRBV20-1
j_gene: TRBJ2-1
d_gene: TRBD2
CDR3nt: TGCAGTGCTAGTGGGCGTGCGGGAGGTTCCTACAATGAGCAGTTCTTC
CDR3aa: CSASGRAGGSYNEQFF

abundance: .
v_gene: TRBV4-3
j_gene: TRBJ2-3
d_gene: .
CDR3nt: TGCGCCAGCAGCCAAGATACCCTCTGGCCAGATACGCAGTATTTT
CDR3aa: CASSQDTLWPDTQYF

abundance: .
v_gene: TRBV20-1
j_gene: TRBJ2-3
d_gene: .
CDR3nt: TGCAGTGCTAGTGCGTGGGCCGGCACAGATACGCAGTATTTT
CDR3aa: CSASAWAGTDTQYF

abundance: .
v_gene: TRBV7-9
j_gene: TRBJ2-7
d_gene: .
CDR3nt: TGTGCCAGCAGCTTAAGGAGAGAGCAGTACTTC
CDR3aa: CASSLRREQYF

abundance: .
v_gene: TRBV25-1
j_gene: TRBJ2-3
d_gene: TRBD2
CDR3nt: TGTGCCAGCCGGGAGGAGACAGATACGCAGTATTTT
CDR3aa: CASREETDTQYF

abundance: .
v_gene: TRBV21-1
j_gene: TRBJ1-5
d_gene: .
CDR3nt: TGTGCCAGCAGCTCTCGACTGGAGGCTCAGCCCCAGCATTTT
CDR3aa: CASSSRLEAQPQHF

abundance: .
v_gene: TRBV5-6
j_gene: TRBJ2-1
d_gene: .
CDR3nt: TGTGCCAGCAGCCAAACCCCTGGCGGGTACAATGAGCAGTTCTTC
CDR3aa: CASSQTPGGYNEQFF